This is a list of T cell receptor beta chains from one sample in a study of T cells in severe cutaneous drug reactions. Reprocessing the multiplex PCR reads, TCRdb reports a single entry for every CDR3 protein and omits DNA. This sample's table reports approximately 20,000 distinct CDR3 sequences. What was sequenced was PBMCs. The receptor source for this set is a human donor with toxic epidermal necrolysis, a severe cutaneous drug reaction. Each CDR3 is given with its conserved first and last residue.

J,V,CDR3
TRBJ2-5,TRBV4-1,CASSLSGRAAETQYF
TRBJ2-5,TRBV4-3,CASSQEEPGTTQETQYF
TRBJ2-7,TRBV5-6,CASSASCEQYF
TRBJ2-7,TRBV28,CASSLSGTYEQYF
TRBJ1-2,TRBV29-1,CSVAVSGGSEGYTF
TRBJ2-5,TRBV10-3,CAIRAGTSGRQETQYF
TRBJ2-5,TRBV3-1,CASSHRDRGVQETQYF
TRBJ1-4,TRBV20-1,CSARDGATNEKLFF
TRBJ2-7,TRBV7-9,CASSLPGQGNEQYF
TRBJ1-2,TRBV28,CASSTGQTIYGYTF
TRBJ2-3,TRBV12-3/TRBV12-4,CASSPKGSRQGTQYF
TRBJ2-1,TRBV12-3/TRBV12-4,CASSFPTSGRGNEQFF
TRBJ2-7,TRBV28,CASTRTSENPYEQYF
TRBJ2-1,TRBV3-1,CASSPGGNEQFF
TRBJ2-5,TRBV29-1,CSVEDIRQGVQETQYF
TRBJ2-7,TRBV29-1,CSQRGDIKLREQYF
TRBJ2-7,TRBV12-3/TRBV12-4,CASRTSGGYEQYF
TRBJ2-7,TRBV4-2,CASSHDTSGKDEQYF
TRBJ1-2,TRBV7-9,CASSLESELIGYGYTF